These 30 T cell receptor beta chains share one sample of origin, sequenced in a study of blood T cell repertoires in COVID-19. Assay: immunoSEQ multiplex PCR; the TCRdb copy retains only in-frame clones and omits some. Found here are tens of thousands of clones, 65% to 80% of them singletons; the top ten hold over 25%. Sequences were obtained from peripheral blood. The origin of the receptors is a woman older than 75 with active or convalescent COVID-19.

The CDR3 nucleotides read TGTGCCAGCAGTTACAATATCGGACAGAACACTGAAGCTTTCTTT. This sequence encodes CASSYNIGQNTEAFF. This rearrangement joins TRBV6-5 to TRBJ1-1; D perhaps matches TRBD1 (5 bases). Per germline, CDR1 MNHEY and CDR2 SVGAGI. Trimming cost V 2 bases and J 1 base, with 11 bases left between them. This CDR3 has 15 amino acids.

This clone appeared once. V and J are TRBV7-2 and TRBJ2-7; D gene unclear. The CDR3 contains 11 residues. V gave up 4 bases and J gave up 4 bases, with 5 bases separating them. The germline V gene has CDR1 SGHTA and CDR2 FQGNSA. The chain's CDR3 is CASSSKYEQYF. CDR3 bases: TGTGCCAGCAGCTCTAAGTACGAGCAGTACTTC.

There are a few counts of this clone. V is TRBV5-4 and J is TRBJ2-3; the match to TRBD2 covers 9 bases. V gave up 0 bases and J gave up 5 bases; unmatched junction bases: 4. Germline CDR1 is SGHNT and CDR2 is YYREEE (reference sequence). The CDR3 has 15 amino acids. The CDR3 region is CASSLGLAVGDTQYF. As DNA, the CDR3 is TGTGCCAGCAGCTTGGGACTAGCGGTAGGAGATACGCAGTATTTT. Full variable domain (rest looked up from reference TRBV5-4 and TRBJ2-3): ETGVTQSPTHLIKTRGQQVTLRCSSQSGHNTVSWYQQALGQGPQFIFQYYREEENGRGNFPPRFSGLQFPNYSSELNVNALELDDSALYLCASSLGLAVGDTQYFGPGTRLTVL.

The chain uses TRBV7-2 and TRBJ2-5; 7 nucleotides line up with TRBD1. This CDR3 is 15 amino acids long. V lost 5 bases, J lost 5 bases, and 11 bases stayed unmatched. Germline loops: CDR1 SGHTA, CDR2 FQGNSA. The CDR3 sequence: CASSTRTGFGETQYF. The CDR3 DNA sequence: TGTGCCAGCAGCACCCGGACAGGTTTCGGGGAGACCCAGTACTTC.

The chain combines TRBV5-6 with TRBJ2-7; 9 bases are shared with TRBD1. The CDR3 length is 14 residues. The germline V gene encodes CDR1 SGHDT and CDR2 YYEEEE. The trim removed 4 bases at V and 1 base at J, leaving 3 bases unmatched. The CDR3 coding sequence is TGTGCCAGCAGCCGGGACAGGGTGTCCTACGAGCAGTACTTC. It codes for CASSRDRVSYEQYF.

The rearrangement links TRBV5-6 to TRBJ1-4; 7 bases are shared with TRBD1. This CDR3 comprises 15 residues. CDR1 and CDR2 from the germline V gene are SGHDT and YYEEEE. V was pared by 2 bases and J by 0 bases, with 1 base of the junction left unmatched. In DNA, the CDR3 is TGTGCCAGCAGCTTCCAGGGGGCAACTAATGAAAAACTGTTTTTT. This translates into CASSFQGATNEKLFF.

This clone came up a few times. The CDR3 DNA reads as TGTGCCAGCAGTTCGACAGGGGGGTCCCTCTACACCTTC. Translating gives CASSSTGGSLYTF. This chain connects TRBV6-5 to TRBJ1-2; 9 nucleotides match TRBD1. The ends lost 4 bases at V and 10 bases at J; junction bases unmatched: 7. The CDR3 runs 13 residues. The V gene's germline CDR1 is MNHEY and CDR2 SVGAGI.

The chain joins TRBV7-2 to TRBJ1-1; the D gene is possibly TRBD1 (5 bases). The V end lost 5 bases, the J end lost 1 base, and 14 bases lay between the germline ends. This CDR3 is 15 amino acids long. The germline V gene encodes CDR1 SGHTA and CDR2 FQGNSA. CDR3 sequence reads: CASSLQVTSNTEAFF. In DNA form, the CDR3 reads TGTGCCAGCAGCCTACAGGTAACGTCGAACACTGAAGCTTTCTTT.

The V and J genes are TRBV19 and TRBJ1-4; 9 nucleotides agree with TRBD1. This CDR3 comprises 15 residues. Germline CDR1 LNHDA, CDR2 SQIVND (reference sequence). Losses at the gene ends were 4 bases for V and 6 bases for J; bases not matched to a gene: 6. This CDR3 is CASSTGTGWDEKLFF. The CDR3 DNA reads TGTGCCAGTAGTACAGGGACAGGGTGGGATGAAAAACTGTTTTTT.

The chain couples TRBV6-1 to TRBJ2-1, with D possibly being TRBD1 (5 bases). V dropped 1 base and J dropped 3 bases, with 10 bases sitting between them. CDR3 length: 15 residues. Germline V gene lookup returns CDR1 MNHNS and CDR2 SASEGT. CDR3 sequence reads: CASSEGTRIYNEQFF. CDR3 DNA sequence: TGTGCCAGCAGTGAAGGGACACGGATCTACAATGAGCAGTTCTTC.

The J gene is TRBJ2-2, the V gene TRBV19; TRBD2 matches at 12 bases. The CDR3 covers 18 residues. V was pared by 6 bases and J by 7 bases, with 15 bases of the junction left unmatched. In germline, CDR1 is LNHDA, CDR2 SQIVND (reference sequence). Here the CDR3 DNA reads TGTGCCAGTAGCGCCCGACTAGCGGGGGCCCTTTCGTTCGGGGAGCTGTTTTTT. It encodes CASSARLAGALSFGELFF.

This chain joins TRBV29-1 and TRBJ1-5; the D is unclear. V lost 4 bases, J lost 3 bases, and 13 bases lay in between. The CDR3 sequence is 14 residues long. CDR1 and CDR2 (germline): SQVTM, ANQGSEA. The DNA for the CDR3 is TGCAGCGTTGCTACCACCTCCTTCAATCAGCCCCAGCATTTT. It translates to CSVATTSFNQPQHF.

J is TRBJ1-2 and V is TRBV7-9, with D unclear. V was cut by 2 bases and J by 2 bases, with 9 bases left in between. The germline CDR1 and CDR2 sequences are SEHNR and FQNEAQ (reference sequence). The CDR3 is 14 amino acids. The CDR3 DNA sequence: TGTGCCAGCAGCTTAATGGCGGGGAACTATGGCTACACCTTC. As protein: CASSLMAGNYGYTF.

This chain connects TRBV5-8 to TRBJ1-5; a possible D gene is TRBD1 (5 bases). The CDR3 is 14 residues long. Germline CDR1 reads SGHTS; CDR2 reads YDEGEE. Trimming removed 1 base at V and 2 bases at J, with 7 bases between. The CDR3 region is CASSLWGGNQPQHF. The CDR3 bases are TGTGCCAGCAGCTTGTGGGGGGGCAATCAGCCCCAGCATTTT.

The rearrangement joins TRBV19 to TRBJ1-1; D is perhaps TRBD1 (6 bases). Germline lookup yields CDR1 LNHDA and CDR2 SQIVND (reference sequence). The CDR3 has 14 amino acids. The V gene lost 3 bases and the J gene lost 0 bases, with 8 bases spanning the gap. CDR3 sequence reads: CASSMDRLNTEAFF. The CDR3 DNA follows: TGTGCCAGTAGTATGGACAGATTGAACACTGAAGCTTTCTTT.

This chain links TRBV3-1 (or the pseudogene TRBV3-2) with TRBJ1-5, with TRBD1 matching 7 bases. CDR1 and CDR2 from the germline V gene are LGHDT and YNNKEL (reference sequence). The CDR3 runs 13 residues. The trim removed 4 bases at V and 6 bases at J, leaving 3 bases unmatched. DNA of the CDR3: TGTGCCAGCAGCCGACAGGGTAGTCAGCCCCAGCATTTT. Protein: CASSRQGSQPQHF.

The CDR3 here is CASSALLAGASGETQYF. The CDR3 DNA follows: TGTGCCAGCAGCGCACTACTAGCGGGGGCCTCAGGCGAGACCCAGTACTTC. This chain uses TRBV7-2 with TRBJ2-5; TRBD2 matches at 11 bases. CDR3 length: 17 amino acids. Germline assignment: CDR1 SGHTA and CDR2 FQGNSA. Losses at the gene ends were 5 bases for V and 5 bases for J; bases not matched to a gene: 13.

This rearrangement joins TRBV9 to TRBJ1-6; D unclear. Germline loops: CDR1 SGDLS, CDR2 YYNGEE. V was trimmed by 0 bases and J by 5 bases, leaving 12 bases between them. The CDR3 is 16 residues long. CDR3 residues: CASSVDPNSNNSPLHF. The CDR3 coding sequence is TGTGCCAGCAGCGTAGACCCCAACAGTAATAATTCACCCCTCCACTTT.

The rearrangement joins TRBV28 to TRBJ1-1; D might be TRBD1 (6 bases). Per the germline V gene, CDR1 is MDHEN and CDR2 is SYDVKM. The CDR3 is made up of 15 amino acids. V dropped 6 bases and J dropped 7 bases, with 21 bases sitting between them. CDR3 DNA: TGTGCCAGCAGCCCAATCGGGACAATTCAAATTGAAGCTTTCTTT. Translation: CASSPIGTIQIEAFF.

This clone was recorded a few times. V gene TRBV5-4 combines with J gene TRBJ2-5, with D uncertain. CDR3 size: 12 residues. The germline CDR1 and CDR2 sequences are SGHNT and YYREEE (reference sequence). The V gene lost 4 bases and the J gene lost 0 bases, with 4 bases spanning the gap. DNA for the CDR3: TGTGCCAGCAGCGTAGACCAAGAGACCCAGTACTTC. It translates to CASSVDQETQYF.

The rearrangement uses TRBV3-1 (or the pseudogene TRBV3-2) and TRBJ1-6; 9 bases align to TRBD1. V lost 3 bases and J lost 9; bases outside the gene matches: 9. Germline V gives CDR1 LGHDT, CDR2 YNNKEL (reference sequence). The CDR3 covers 16 residues. The CDR3 DNA reads TGTGCCAGCAGCCACTGGGGCCGGGGACAGGGTTCACCCCTCCACTTT. Protein product: CASSHWGRGQGSPLHF.

The CDR3: CASRTGDEDTQYF. The CDR3 DNA reads as TGTGCCAGCAGGACAGGTGATGAGGATACGCAGTATTTT. This rearrangement joins TRBV11-2 to TRBJ2-3; D is perhaps TRBD1 (6 bases). Trimming removed 6 bases from V and 6 bases from J, with 13 bases in between. CDR3 length: 13 amino acids. Looked up from germline, CDR1 is SGHAT and CDR2 is FQNNGV.

This chain links TRBV4-3 with TRBJ1-3; D gene unclear. The ends were cut back, 1 base at V and 0 bases at J, with 10 bases in the middle. Per the germline V gene, CDR1 is LGHNA and CDR2 is YSLEER. The CDR3 length is 16 residues. The CDR3 protein is CASSQVEELSGNTIYF. CDR3 DNA: TGCGCCAGCAGCCAAGTCGAGGAGCTCTCTGGAAACACCATATATTTT.

This clone has a single count. The rearrangement links TRBV5-8 to TRBJ2-7; D possibly corresponds to TRBD1 (6 bases). The CDR3 loop spans 14 amino acids. V lost 1 base, J lost 0 bases, and 8 bases lay in between. Germline values: CDR1 SGHTS, CDR2 YDEGEE. CDR3 region: CASSLQGNSYEQYF. The CDR3 nucleotides are TGTGCCAGCAGCTTGCAGGGGAACTCCTACGAGCAGTACTTC.

The genes are TRBV7-2 and TRBJ1-1; 7 bases are a match to TRBD1. Germline CDR1 reads SGHTA; CDR2 reads FQGNSA. This CDR3 is built from 13 residues. V lost 5 bases to trimming and J lost 8 bases; unmatched junction nucleotides: 8. CDR3 sequence (DNA): TGTGCCAGCAGCCAGACAGGGTCTAACGAAGCTTTCTTT. Translating it yields CASSQTGSNEAFF. Combining the CDR3 with reference TRBV7-2 and TRBJ1-1 gives the whole variable domain GAGVSQSPSNKVTEKGKDVELRCDPISGHTALYWYRQSLGQGLEFLIYFQGNSAPDKSGLPSDRFSAERTGGSVSTLTIQRTQQEDSAVYLCASSQTGSNEAFFGQGTRLTVV.

CDR3 in DNA: TGTGCCAGCTCACCCTGGATTGCCCCCGGGACAGGGAACACTGAAGCTTTCTTT. Its protein is CASSPWIAPGTGNTEAFF. The chain recombines TRBV18 with TRBJ1-1; TRBD1 matches at 8 bases. The trim removed 3 bases at V and 1 base at J, leaving 13 bases unmatched. The CDR3 is 18 amino acids. CDR1 and CDR2 from the germline V gene are KGHSH and LQKENI.

This clone was counted a few times. This rearrangement joins TRBV14 to TRBJ1-1; D unresolved. The CDR3 length is 13 residues. Germline values: CDR1 SGHDN, CDR2 FVKESK. V lost 1 base, J lost 10 bases, and 13 bases lay in between. The CDR3: CASSQGRQAGAFF. The CDR3 DNA follows: TGTGCCAGCAGCCAAGGTAGGCAGGCGGGAGCTTTCTTT.

This chain links TRBV2 with TRBJ2-7, with TRBD1 matching over 10 bases. The ends lost 6 bases at V and 4 bases at J; junction bases unmatched: 3. Germline CDR1 SNHLY, CDR2 FYNNEI. The CDR3 covers 13 residues. This CDR3 is CASSKGQGYEQYF. The CDR3, as DNA: TGTGCCAGCAGCAAGGGACAGGGGTACGAGCAGTACTTC.

This chain connects TRBV15 to TRBJ1-1; 7 bases line up with TRBD1. This CDR3 contains 16 residues. Germline V gene sequence: CDR1 LNHNV, CDR2 YYDKDF (reference sequence). The V gene end was trimmed by 3 bases and the J gene end by 1 base; junction bases not matched to a gene: 8. The CDR3: CATSSRPGQKNTEAFF. CDR3 in DNA: TGTGCCACCAGCAGTAGGCCGGGACAGAAGAACACTGAAGCTTTCTTT.

This clone came up a few times. As DNA, the CDR3 is TGTGCCTGGAGTGAGGGGTCCTATGGCTACACCTTC. This gives the protein CAWSEGSYGYTF. The chain uses TRBV30 and TRBJ1-2; TRBD1 is a possible D gene (5 bases). The CDR3 runs to 12 residues. The germline V gene encodes CDR1 GTSNPN and CDR2 SVGIG (reference sequence). The V gene lost 1 base and the J gene lost 4 bases, with 7 bases spanning the gap.